This record concerns one T cell receptor beta chain sequence. The sample belongs to a study of blood T cell repertoires in COVID-19. Study-wide background: Sample material is recorded as cDNA or gDNA derived from T cells, B-cell-depleted T cells, or PBMCs.

The table came from immunoSEQ multiplex PCR; TCRdb's copy has only in-frame clones and leaves some out. The sample has roughly 230,000 clones; 70% to 85% are singletons. Looked up from germline, CDR1 is LNHDA and CDR2 is SQIVND (reference sequence). There are 14 residues in the CDR3. With V trimmed by 4 bases and J by 9 bases, 7 bases remained unmatched. V is TRBV19 and J is TRBJ2-3; 10 bases agree with TRBD2. The TCR sequence derives from an older woman who had recovered from COVID-19. Sequencing was performed on PBMCs or T cells enriched from blood (not recorded which). The chain's CDR3 is CASSTASGSSTQYF. The CDR3 region has the DNA TGTGCCAGTAGTACAGCTAGCGGGAGCAGCACGCAGTATTTT.